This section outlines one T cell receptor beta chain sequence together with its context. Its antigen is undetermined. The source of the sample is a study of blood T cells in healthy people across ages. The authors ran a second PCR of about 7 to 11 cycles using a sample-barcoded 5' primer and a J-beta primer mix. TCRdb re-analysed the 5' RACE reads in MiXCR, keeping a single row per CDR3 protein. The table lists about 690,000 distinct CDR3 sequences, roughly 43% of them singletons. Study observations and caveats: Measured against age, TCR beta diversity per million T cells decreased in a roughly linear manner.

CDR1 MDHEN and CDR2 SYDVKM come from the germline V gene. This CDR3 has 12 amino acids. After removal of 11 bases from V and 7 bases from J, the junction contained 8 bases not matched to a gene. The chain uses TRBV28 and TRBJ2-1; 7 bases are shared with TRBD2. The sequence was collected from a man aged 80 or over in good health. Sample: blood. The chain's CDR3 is CAVSMRENEQFF. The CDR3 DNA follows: TGTGCCGTCTCTATGCGGGAGAATGAGCAGTTCTTC.